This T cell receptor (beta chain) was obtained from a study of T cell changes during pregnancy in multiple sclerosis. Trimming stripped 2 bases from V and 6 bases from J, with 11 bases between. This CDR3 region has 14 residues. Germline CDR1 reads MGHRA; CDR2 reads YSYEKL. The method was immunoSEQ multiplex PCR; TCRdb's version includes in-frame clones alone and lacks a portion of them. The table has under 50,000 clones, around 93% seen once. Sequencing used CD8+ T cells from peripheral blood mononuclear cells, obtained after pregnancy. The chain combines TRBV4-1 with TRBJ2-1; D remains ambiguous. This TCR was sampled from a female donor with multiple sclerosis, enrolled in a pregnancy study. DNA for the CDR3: TGCGCCAGCAGCCAAAGAAACAGCATCAATGAGCAGTTCTTC. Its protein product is CASSQRNSINEQFF.